Listed here are 30 T cell receptor beta chains from one sample, sequenced in a study of low-dose radiotherapy and immunotherapy resistance in tumors. First-strand cDNA relied on TRAV- and TRBV-specific primers spanning alpha and beta chains. The authors ran around 18 PCR cycles to amplify TCRs with a constant-region primer and V-primer adapter. Each CDR3 protein gets one entry after TCRdb re-called the reads with MiXCR. The data show 16,000 or so distinct CDR3 sequences, roughly 70% seen once. These receptors were taken from a human donor with advanced metastatic prostate, ovarian, gallbladder or colorectal cancer (not recorded which). This table probably holds off-target reads from a library built for another chain.

The rearrangement joins TRBV4-1 to TRBJ2-2; D possibly corresponds to TRBD1 (5 bases). V lost 2 bases and J 3 bases, leaving 13 bases between the germline ends. CDR1 and CDR2 (germline): MGHRA, YSYEKL. The CDR3 consists of 16 residues. In DNA form, the CDR3 reads TGCGCCAGCAGCCAAAGGGGCGGCCGGGACACCGGGGAGCTGTTTTTT. As protein: CASSQRGGRDTGELFF.

The rearrangement joins TRBV5-1 to TRBJ1-1, with 7 bases that match TRBD1. CDR3 length equals 14 residues. Germline loops: CDR1 SGHRS, CDR2 YFSETQ. Trimming took 2 bases from V and 0 from J; bases not matched to a gene: 1. CDR3 in amino acids: CASSLDRVNTEAFF. The CDR3 DNA reads TGCGCCAGCAGCTTAGACAGGGTGAACACTGAAGCTTTCTTT.

This chain links TRBV4-2 with TRBJ2-1, with 10 bases fitting TRBD2. Trimming at V came to 4 bases and at J to 4 bases, leaving 7 bases not matched to a gene. The CDR3 is 16 residues long. Germline CDR1 is LGHNA and CDR2 is YNFKEQ. CDR3 nucleotide sequence: TGTGCCAGCAGCCCTAGCGGGAGAGGAGCTTACAATGAGCAGTTCTTC. Translating it yields CASSPSGRGAYNEQFF.

The chain is built from TRBV12-3 or TRBV12-4 and TRBJ2-6; D might be TRBD1 (6 bases). The CDR3 covers 19 residues. Trimming shortened V by 0 bases and J by 0 bases, and 15 bases separated the two germline ends. CDR3 sequence reads: CASSLAQTGLRSGANVLTF. The CDR3 DNA reads as TGTGCCAGCAGTTTAGCTCAGACAGGACTGCGCTCTGGGGCCAACGTCCTGACTTTC.

The chain uses TRBV2 and TRBJ2-7; D not certain. The CDR3 totals 13 residues. Deletions cut 6 bases from V and 5 bases from J, with 14 bases between. The V gene's germline CDR1 is SNHLY and CDR2 FYNNEI. The CDR3 spells CASRASLLHEQYF. DNA of the CDR3: TGTGCCAGCAGGGCGTCTCTATTGCACGAGCAGTACTTC.

This chain connects TRBV20-1 to TRBJ2-1; the D gene is possibly TRBD1 (6 bases). Germline V gene lookup returns CDR1 DFQATT and CDR2 SNEGSKA (reference sequence). Deletions cut 5 bases from V and 9 bases from J, with 17 bases between. The CDR3 spans 13 residues. CDR3 loop: CSAPPTGWGEQFF. DNA of the CDR3: TGCAGTGCTCCCCCCACAGGGTGGGGTGAGCAGTTCTTC.

V usage is TRBV3-1 and J usage is TRBJ2-3; D is unresolved. Germline-derived CDR1 and CDR2 are LGHDT and YNNKEL (reference sequence). With 1 base removed from V and 4 bases from J, the gap between germline ends came to 9 bases. The CDR3 has 14 residues. CDR3 bases: TGTGCCAGCAGCCAAGGGATTAGATCAGATACGCAGTATTTT. Its protein is CASSQGIRSDTQYF.

This chain's CDR3 is CASSPGLAGDYEQYF. The CDR3 nucleotides read TGTGCCAGCTCACCGGGCCTAGCGGGTGACTACGAGCAGTACTTC. This chain uses TRBV18 with TRBJ2-7; 8 nucleotides line up with TRBD2. CDR1 is KGHSH, CDR2 LQKENI, per germline. V was clipped by 3 bases and J by 3 bases; unmatched bases: 7. The CDR3 totals 15 residues.

This chain's CDR3 is CASSQGPSGRYLSYEQYF. The DNA for the CDR3 is TGCGCCAGCAGCCAAGGTCCTAGCGGGAGGTATCTCTCCTACGAGCAGTACTTC. This chain links TRBV4-1 with TRBJ2-7; 11 nucleotides match TRBD2. Looked up from germline, CDR1 is MGHRA and CDR2 is YSYEKL. With V trimmed by 1 base and J by 0 bases, 8 bases remained unmatched. The CDR3 has 18 residues.

This clonotype was detected only a few times. The rearrangement joins TRBV2 to TRBJ2-5, with 8 positions matching TRBD1. The CDR3 has 14 residues. Germline assignment: CDR1 SNHLY and CDR2 FYNNEI. The ends lost 5 bases at V and 0 bases at J; junction bases unmatched: 2. CDR3 region: CASSRDRYQETQYF. The DNA for the CDR3 is TGTGCCAGCAGTCGGGACAGGTACCAAGAGACCCAGTACTTC.

This chain uses TRBV2 with TRBJ2-7; D gene unclear. Per germline, CDR1 SNHLY and CDR2 FYNNEI. The CDR3 contains 11 residues. V lost 8 bases, J lost 4 bases, and 9 bases lay in between. This CDR3 reads CASSAAYEQYF. The CDR3 DNA sequence: TGTGCCAGCTCGGCCGCATACGAGCAGTACTTC.

This chain connects TRBV20-1 to TRBJ1-4; D uncertain. V was trimmed by 3 bases and J by 3 bases, leaving 8 bases between them. Germline values: CDR1 DFQATT, CDR2 SNEGSKA (reference sequence). The CDR3 extends over 13 amino acids. CDR3: CSASLLANEKLFF. The CDR3 nucleotides are TGCAGTGCTAGCCTATTAGCTAATGAAAAACTGTTTTTT.

The genes are TRBV18 and TRBJ2-7, with TRBD1 identical over 7 bases. Germline lookup yields CDR1 KGHSH and CDR2 LQKENI. This CDR3 is 14 amino acids long. The V gene end was trimmed by 6 bases and the J gene end by 2 bases; junction bases not matched to a gene: 7. Written as DNA, the CDR3 is TGTGCCAGCTCCGGGACAGCCGGTCCCTACGAGCAGTACTTC. It encodes CASSGTAGPYEQYF.

This rearrangement joins TRBV5-6 to TRBJ2-1; 8 bases fit TRBD1. The CDR3 covers 17 residues. With V trimmed by 4 bases and J by 0 bases, 9 bases remained unmatched. Germline V CDR1 and CDR2: SGHDT, YYEEEE. CDR3 nucleotides: TGTGCCAGCAGCATTAACTCCGGACAGGGCTCCTACAATGAGCAGTTCTTC. Amino acid sequence: CASSINSGQGSYNEQFF.

This clonotype was seen a single time. V gene TRBV19 combines with J gene TRBJ2-1, with 12 positions matching TRBD2. Per germline, CDR1 LNHDA and CDR2 SQIVND (reference sequence). This CDR3 comprises 15 residues. V was clipped by 7 bases and J by 8 bases; unmatched bases: 9. The CDR3 DNA sequence: TGTGCCAGTACCTCGACTAGCGGGAGTTTTTATGAGCAGTTCTTC. Translated: CASTSTSGSFYEQFF.

This chain joins TRBV19 and TRBJ1-2; possible D gene TRBD1, 5 bases. Germline CDR1 and CDR2: LNHDA and SQIVND (reference sequence). The V gene lost 5 bases and the J gene lost 5 bases, with 18 bases spanning the gap. The CDR3 loop spans 15 amino acids. Here the CDR3 reads CASSSSTGSGYGYTF. In DNA, the CDR3 is TGTGCCAGTAGTTCCTCCACCGGCTCAGGGTATGGCTACACCTTC.

The chain joins TRBV7-2 to TRBJ2-1; D not resolved. This CDR3 is 14 amino acids long. CDR1 SGHTA and CDR2 FQGNSA come from the germline V gene. V dropped 1 base and J dropped 8 bases, with 12 bases sitting between them. The CDR3 DNA is TGTGCCAGCAGCTTAGGGGTTAGACCTCATGAGCAGTTCTTC. Amino acids: CASSLGVRPHEQFF.

This clonotype was seen just once. This chain uses TRBV29-1 with TRBJ1-5; 7 bases agree with TRBD1. Germline V gene sequence: CDR1 SQVTM, CDR2 ANQGSEA. The CDR3 consists of 13 residues. With V trimmed by 6 bases and J by 2 bases, 4 bases remained unmatched. The CDR3 DNA reads TGCAGCGTCCATACAGGGGGCAATCAGCCCCAGCATTTT. It specifies CSVHTGGNQPQHF.

The chain links TRBV6-6 to TRBJ1-1, with D hard to call. Per germline, CDR1 MNHNY and CDR2 SVGAGI (reference sequence). This CDR3 comprises 13 residues. V lost 6 bases and J lost 1, with 9 bases in between. In DNA, the CDR3 is TGTGCCAGCAGCCAGAAGTGGAACACTGAAGCTTTCTTT. This sequence encodes CASSQKWNTEAFF.

The rearrangement joins TRBV2 to TRBJ2-3, with 9 nucleotides matching TRBD2. The V gene end was trimmed by 5 bases and the J gene end by 14 bases; junction bases not matched to a gene: 14. Germline V gene sequence: CDR1 SNHLY, CDR2 FYNNEI. The CDR3 extends over 14 amino acids. CDR3 sequence reads: CASSPQVLAGPPYF. As DNA, the CDR3 is TGTGCCAGCAGTCCCCAAGTACTAGCGGGCCCCCCGTATTTT.

V and J are TRBV7-2 and TRBJ1-1; no clear D. Between the trimmed V and J ends, which lost 3 bases and 7 bases, there was a span of 15 bases. This CDR3 is built from 14 residues. Germline V lookup: CDR1 SGHTA, CDR2 FQGNSA. In nucleotides, the CDR3 is TGTGCCAGCAGCTTGATACCCTCGGGTAATGAAGCTTTCTTT. This encodes CASSLIPSGNEAFF.

The chain uses TRBV4-3 and TRBJ1-1, with 9 bases fitting TRBD1. J gave up 3 bases and V 6 bases, and 5 bases lay outside the gene matches. The CDR3 length is 14 residues. The germline gives CDR1 LGHNA, CDR2 YSLEER. CDR3 amino acids: CASSLRTGDTEAFF. The CDR3 DNA follows: TGCGCCAGCAGTCTTAGGACAGGGGACACTGAAGCTTTCTTT.

The genes are TRBV6-8 and TRBJ1-1; the D gene is possibly TRBD1 (6 bases). CDR1 is MNHGY, CDR2 SAAAGT, per germline. Trimming cost V 5 bases and J 7 bases, with 17 bases left between them. The CDR3 is 14 amino acids. CDR3 DNA: TGTGCCAGCAGTCCTCGGGGGGGGGCGGGTGAAGCTTTCTTT. This codes for CASSPRGGAGEAFF.

This chain joins TRBV5-5 and TRBJ2-1; TRBD2 aligns across 10 bases. V shed 4 bases and J 7 bases; nucleotides not matched to a gene: 8. The CDR3 runs 15 residues. Per the germline V gene, CDR1 is SGHKS and CDR2 is YYEKEE (reference sequence). CDR3 DNA sequence: TGTGCCAGCAGCAGAGCGGGGGGGCCGGGGAATGAGCAGTTCTTC. The encoded protein is CASSRAGGPGNEQFF.

The chain recombines TRBV10-3 with TRBJ1-5, with a possible D match to TRBD1 (6 bases). V was shortened by 11 bases and J by 0 bases, with 14 bases between the two germline ends. The CDR3 extends over 14 amino acids. Germline-derived CDR1 and CDR2 are ENHRY and SYGVKD. CDR3: CAANDRNSNQPQHF. The CDR3 DNA reads as TGTGCCGCGAACGACAGGAATAGCAATCAGCCCCAGCATTTT.

This clonotype was observed a handful of times. CDR3 coding DNA: TGTGCCAGCAGCTTATGGGGGGCCGATGAGCAGTTCTTC. Amino acids: CASSLWGADEQFF. The chain recombines TRBV13 with TRBJ2-1; D might be TRBD1 or TRBD2, each matching 6 bases. Germline CDR1 is PRHDT and CDR2 is FYEKMQ (reference sequence). The germline V and J ends were trimmed by 2 bases and 8 bases, with 10 bases remaining between them. The CDR3 sequence is 13 residues long.

The V call is TRBV5-1, the J call TRBJ1-1; TRBD1 agrees at 7 bases. Germline CDR1 SGHRS, CDR2 YFSETQ. This CDR3 has 14 amino acids. V lost 0 bases to trimming and J lost 6 bases; unmatched junction nucleotides: 5. In DNA, the CDR3 is TGCGCCAGCAGCTTGGACGAGGGGGCGGCTGAAGCTTTCTTT. Its protein product is CASSLDEGAAEAFF. Filled out from reference TRBV5-1 and TRBJ1-1, the complete variable domain reads KAGVTQTPRYLIKTRGQQVTLSCSPISGHRSVSWYQQTPGQGLQFLFEYFSETQRNKGNFPGRFSGRQFSNSRSEMNVSTLELGDSALYLCASSLDEGAAEAFFGQGTRLTVV.

This clonotype has more than one count but fewer than ten. The V and J genes are TRBV21-1 and TRBJ1-5; the table's D call, TRBD1, was not checked against the DNA. TRBV21-1 is given as a pseudogene. The CDR3 spans 17 residues. The CDR3, as DNA: TGTGCCAGCAGGTCAACACAGGAACAGTGGGGCAATCAGCCCCAGCATTTT. Protein product: CASRSTQEQWGNQPQHF.

The count of this clonotype is one. The genes are TRBV11-3 and TRBJ2-1; perhaps TRBD2 as D (6 bases). Germline V gives CDR1 SGHNT, CDR2 YENEEA. With 3 bases removed from V and 6 bases from J, the gap between germline ends came to 9 bases. This CDR3 is built from 13 residues. In DNA form, the CDR3 reads TGTGCCAGCAGCTTCCCCGGGAGCAATGAGCAGTTCTTC. Translation gives CASSFPGSNEQFF.

The rearrangement links TRBV7-9 to TRBJ1-3; D is unresolved. Between the trimmed V and J ends, which lost 5 bases and 4 bases, there was a span of 6 bases. In germline, CDR1 is SEHNR, CDR2 FQNEAQ (reference sequence). The CDR3 has 12 amino acids. CDR3 bases: TGTGCCAGCAGCCCCGTCGGAAACACCATATATTTT. This encodes CASSPVGNTIYF.